This TCR beta chain was identified during a study of cytomegalovirus exposure and HLA in healthy donors. These donors counted as nominally healthy when sampled, but unrecorded immune exposures were likely. The PCR made use of 60 Vbeta and 13 Jbeta primers. Repertoires were generated with immunoSEQ multiplex PCR, while TCRdb's copy carries only in-frame clones and drops some. The repertoire holds about 130,000 clones, over 65% seen once, with around 1.2% in the top ten. Regarding the study as a whole: Exclusion applied to some V segments, including TRBV6-2 and TRBV6-3, as they were indistinguishable. After further analysis at a later stage, 16,951 TCR beta sequences were associated with HLA alleles at 0.05 false discovery rate.

A word on this clone: Its specificity is not known.

This CDR3 region has 16 residues. With V trimmed by 5 bases and J by 1 base, 9 bases remained unmatched. Germline V gene sequence: CDR1 SGHAT, CDR2 FQNNGV. The source is a man aged 50 or older in good health and CMV-seronegative. The sample comprised PBMCs. J is TRBJ2-7 and V is TRBV11-2; 9 bases line up with TRBD2. Here the CDR3 reads CASSARRGGYSYEQYF. The DNA for the CDR3 is TGTGCCAGCAGCGCCAGGCGGGGGGGCTATTCCTACGAGCAGTACTTC.